Listed here are 29 T cell receptor beta chains from one sample, sequenced in a study of cytomegalovirus exposure and HLA in healthy donors. The PCR made use of 60 Vbeta and 13 Jbeta primers. Data came from immunoSEQ multiplex PCR; TCRdb stores just in-frame clones and leaves some out. The profile shows fewer than 350,000 clones, around 90% of them singletons. The sequencing input was PBMCs. The receptors derive from a woman aged 18-29 years in good health and CMV-seronegative.

This rearrangement joins TRBV7-9 to TRBJ2-7; 7 bases are a match to TRBD1. The CDR3 has 15 residues. Losses at the gene ends were 1 base for V and 6 bases for J; bases not matched to a gene: 9. Per germline, CDR1 SEHNR and CDR2 FQNEAQ (reference sequence). Here the CDR3 reads CASSLGTGVWGEQYF. The CDR3 DNA reads as TGTGCCAGCAGCTTAGGGACAGGAGTTTGGGGCGAGCAGTACTTC.

This chain links TRBV5-6 with TRBJ1-5, with 7 bases matching TRBD1. V trimming: 3 bases; J trimming: 1 base; junction bases outside the gene matches: 10. The CDR3 runs 17 residues. Germline V gene data show CDR1 as SGHDT and CDR2 as YYEEEE. Written as DNA, the CDR3 is TGTGCCAGCAGCTCAACGATTAAGACAGGGAGCAATCAGCCCCAGCATTTT. This encodes CASSSTIKTGSNQPQHF.

The chain recombines TRBV6-5 with TRBJ1-6, with 8 bases identical to TRBD1. The CDR3 is made up of 15 amino acids. The trim removed 0 bases at V and 9 bases at J, leaving 4 bases unmatched. Germline CDR1 and CDR2: MNHEY and SVGAGI. The CDR3 coding sequence is TGTGCCAGCAGTTACTCGAGACAGGGGTTTTCACCCCTCCACTTT. Protein: CASSYSRQGFSPLHF.

This chain connects TRBV12-5 to TRBJ2-3; TRBD1 matches 7 bases. This CDR3 has 14 residues. V was clipped by 3 bases and J by 6 bases; unmatched bases: 6. Per the germline V gene, CDR1 is LGHNT and CDR2 is FRNRAP. CDR3 in amino acids: CASGLGGFGDTQYF. The DNA for the CDR3 is TGTGCTAGTGGTTTAGGGGGCTTTGGGGATACGCAGTATTTT.

The CDR3 DNA reads as TGTGCCAGCGGACAGGGTGGGGGTACGCAGTATTTT. It specifies CASGQGGGTQYF. V and J are TRBV7-9 and TRBJ2-3, with 8 bases fitting TRBD1. The germline CDR1 and CDR2 sequences are SEHNR and FQNEAQ (reference sequence). With V trimmed by 8 bases and J by 8 bases, 6 bases remained unmatched. CDR3 length equals 12 residues.

J is TRBJ2-1 and V is TRBV15; 7 positions agree with TRBD2. The CDR3 has 14 amino acids. The V segment lost 0 bases and the J segment 10 bases; nucleotides outside the gene matches: 6. Germline V gives CDR1 LNHNV, CDR2 YYDKDF (reference sequence). The CDR3 nucleotides read TGTGCCACCAGCAGAGAGGGCTGGGGGGGGGAGCAGTTCTTC. Encoded protein: CATSREGWGGEQFF.

This clone was seen only once. This sequence joins TRBV9 and TRBJ1-2, with TRBD1 identical over 7 bases. Germline CDR1 SGDLS, CDR2 YYNGEE. Trimming took 0 bases from V and 1 from J; bases not matched to a gene: 6. The CDR3 loop spans 16 amino acids. The CDR3 sequence: CASSVGTGQINYGYTF. The CDR3 DNA reads TGTGCCAGCAGCGTAGGGACGGGACAGATTAACTATGGCTACACCTTC.

This chain's CDR3 is CASNGDKNTEAFF. DNA of the CDR3: TGTGCCAGTAATGGGGACAAGAACACTGAAGCTTTCTTT. The chain uses TRBV19 and TRBJ1-1; perhaps TRBD1 as D (6 bases). V was cut by 7 bases and J by 1 base, with 10 bases left in between. This CDR3 region has 13 residues. Per germline, CDR1 LNHDA and CDR2 SQIVND (reference sequence).

The rearrangement joins TRBV18 to TRBJ2-5, with TRBD2 matching 11 bases. This CDR3 spans 18 amino acids. Germline CDR1 reads KGHSH; CDR2 reads LQKENI. V lost 1 base, J lost 0 bases, and 7 bases stayed unmatched. CDR3 protein: CASSPQRILAGDQETQYF. In nucleotides, the CDR3 is TGTGCCAGCTCACCACAAAGGATACTAGCGGGGGACCAAGAGACCCAGTACTTC.

The V gene is TRBV9, the J gene TRBJ2-3, with 9 positions matching TRBD2. The germline V gene encodes CDR1 SGDLS and CDR2 YYNGEE. The CDR3 sequence is 14 residues long. The V gene end was trimmed by 3 bases and the J gene end by 6 bases; junction bases not matched to a gene: 5. The CDR3 nucleotides read TGTGCCAGCAGCGCCTCCGGGACTAGCGATACGCAGTATTTT. It yields the protein CASSASGTSDTQYF.

J is TRBJ1-2 and V is TRBV5-1; D ambiguous. The CDR3 length is 12 residues. Germline V gene data show CDR1 as SGHRS and CDR2 as YFSETQ. The germline V and J ends were trimmed by 4 bases and 7 bases, with 11 bases remaining between them. The CDR3 sequence is CASSPAEFGYTF. CDR3 nucleotide sequence: TGCGCCAGCAGCCCTGCCGAGTTTGGCTACACCTTC. Together with reference TRBV5-1 and TRBJ1-2, the CDR3 gives the full variable domain: KAGVTQTPRYLIKTRGQQVTLSCSPISGHRSVSWYQQTPGQGLQFLFEYFSETQRNKGNFPGRFSGRQFSNSRSEMNVSTLELGDSALYLCASSPAEFGYTFGSGTRLTVV.

This rearrangement joins TRBV12-5 to TRBJ1-2; possibly TRBD1 for D (6 bases). Germline CDR1 LGHNT, CDR2 FRNRAP. This CDR3 has 14 amino acids. V lost 7 bases, J lost 8 bases, and 20 bases lay in between. In nucleotides, the CDR3 is TGTGCTAGTGTCCCGGACAGCAGCCACCTAGGCTACACCTTC. As protein: CASVPDSSHLGYTF.

This chain uses TRBV9 with TRBJ2-3, with 7 bases matching TRBD2. CDR3 length equals 15 residues. Trimming removed 0 bases from V and 2 bases from J; junction bases left unmatched: 3. The germline CDR1 and CDR2 sequences are SGDLS and YYNGEE. CDR3: CASSVGLADTDTQYF. The CDR3 DNA reads TGTGCCAGCAGCGTAGGACTAGCAGACACAGATACGCAGTATTTT.

The V and J genes are TRBV7-6 and TRBJ2-2; TRBD2 matches 11 bases. V lost 5 bases, J lost 6 bases, and 8 bases stayed unmatched. Germline V lookup: CDR1 SGHVS, CDR2 FNYEAQ. The CDR3 is 16 amino acids. CDR3 nucleotides: TGTGCCAGCAGCCCTCCTAGCGGGGGGTTTGCCGGGGAGCTGTTTTTT. It yields the protein CASSPPSGGFAGELFF.

The chain recombines TRBV9 with TRBJ2-7; perhaps TRBD1 as D (5 bases). The CDR3 runs 15 residues. Germline loops: CDR1 SGDLS, CDR2 YYNGEE. V dropped 0 bases and J dropped 1 base, with 11 bases sitting between them. The CDR3 reads CASSVAWGSSYEQYF. In DNA form, the CDR3 reads TGTGCCAGCAGCGTAGCTTGGGGCAGTTCCTACGAGCAGTACTTC. The whole variable domain, filled in from reference TRBV9 and TRBJ2-7, reads DSGVTQTPKHLITATGQRVTLRCSPRSGDLSVYWYQQSLDQGLQFLIQYYNGEERAKGNILERFSAQQFPDLHSELNLSSLELGDSALYFCASSVAWGSSYEQYFGPGTRLTVT.

This chain joins TRBV4-1 and TRBJ2-7; TRBD1 might be the D (5 bases). V lost 1 base, J lost 2 bases, and 15 bases lay in between. The CDR3 totals 16 residues. Germline V gene sequence: CDR1 MGHRA, CDR2 YSYEKL. The CDR3 sequence is CASSQAQLGVPYEQYF. In DNA, the CDR3 is TGCGCCAGCAGCCAAGCTCAGCTAGGGGTTCCCTACGAGCAGTACTTC.

V gene TRBV5-5 combines with J gene TRBJ1-6, with 7 nucleotides matching TRBD1. V was pared by 4 bases and J by 10 bases, with 5 bases of the junction left unmatched. The CDR3 is 13 amino acids. Germline V gene data show CDR1 as SGHKS and CDR2 as YYEKEE (reference sequence). The CDR3 here is CASSGDSSSPLHF. The DNA for the CDR3 is TGTGCCAGCAGCGGGGACAGTAGCTCACCCCTCCACTTT.

The chain couples TRBV2 to TRBJ2-3, with a weak D call TRBD1 (5 bases). This CDR3 contains 18 residues. The V gene lost 6 bases and the J gene lost 0 bases, with 22 bases spanning the gap. Germline V lookup: CDR1 SNHLY, CDR2 FYNNEI. The CDR3 reads CASSSTIDQGYSTDTQYF. The CDR3 nucleotides read TGTGCCAGCAGCAGCACGATCGACCAGGGTTATAGCACAGATACGCAGTATTTT.

The rearrangement links TRBV10-3 to TRBJ1-6; the match to TRBD1 covers 8 bases. V was pared by 0 bases and J by 10 bases, with 11 bases of the junction left unmatched. This CDR3 spans 17 amino acids. Per germline, CDR1 ENHRY and CDR2 SYGVKD. The CDR3 loop reads CAISESYQGAQNSPLHF. The CDR3 DNA is TGTGCCATCAGTGAGTCTTATCAGGGGGCGCAAAACTCACCCCTCCACTTT.

The gene calls are TRBV13 and TRBJ2-7; TRBD1 aligns across 8 bases. The V and J ends lost 5 bases and 4 bases, in that order; junction bases with no gene match: 13. The CDR3 covers 16 residues. Germline-derived CDR1 and CDR2 are PRHDT and FYEKMQ (reference sequence). The CDR3 region has the DNA TGTGCCAGCAGCCCCGGCGGACAGGGTAGAATTTACGAGCAGTACTTC. Translated: CASSPGGQGRIYEQYF.

This sequence joins TRBV11-3 and TRBJ2-7; maybe TRBD1 (5 bases). CDR1 is SGHNT, CDR2 YENEEA, per germline. CDR3 length equals 13 residues. Trimming removed 6 bases from V and 0 bases from J, with 9 bases in between. CDR3 sequence (DNA): TGTGCCAGCAGTACAGGAATCTCCTACGAGCAGTACTTC. It specifies CASSTGISYEQYF. Based on the CDR3 plus reference TRBV11-3 and TRBJ2-7, the full variable domain is EAGVVQSPRYKIIEKKQPVAFWCNPISGHNTLYWYLQNLGQGPELLIRYENEEAVDDSQLPKDRFSAERLKGVDSTLKIQPAELGDSAVYLCASSTGISYEQYFGPGTRLTVT.

The chain uses TRBV19 and TRBJ2-1; weak D call: TRBD2 (7 bases). Germline values: CDR1 LNHDA, CDR2 SQIVND (reference sequence). The CDR3 is 14 amino acids. Deletions cut 7 bases from V and 4 bases from J, with 14 bases between. This chain's CDR3 is CASTRGGLYNEQFF. The CDR3 DNA reads TGTGCCAGTACCCGCGGGGGCTTGTACAATGAGCAGTTCTTC. The full variable domain, rest sourced from reference TRBV19 and TRBJ2-1, is DGGITQSPKYLFRKEGQNVTLSCEQNLNHDAMYWYRQDPGQGLRLIYYSQIVNDFQKGDIAEGYSVSREKKESFPLTVTSAQKNPTAFYLCASTRGGLYNEQFFGPGTRLTVL.

V usage is TRBV21-1 and J usage is TRBJ1-5; TRBD1 was called by the table and not checked on the DNA. TRBV21-1 corresponds to a pseudogene. The CDR3 loop spans 17 amino acids. CDR3 protein: CASSIPPQTAPMEPQHF. The CDR3 DNA sequence: TGTGCCAGCAGCATCCCACCCCAGACAGCGCCAATGGAGCCCCAGCATTTT.

V and J are TRBV5-1 and TRBJ1-2, with 7 bases identical to TRBD1. Germline V lookup: CDR1 SGHRS, CDR2 YFSETQ. The V and J ends lost 4 bases and 2 bases, in that order; junction bases with no gene match: 8. CDR3 length: 15 amino acids. Here the CDR3 reads CASSPGSGQNYGYTF. As DNA, the CDR3 is TGCGCCAGCAGCCCCGGATCGGGACAGAACTATGGCTACACCTTC.

The chain links TRBV19 to TRBJ1-2, with 10 bases that match TRBD1. The length of the CDR3 is 15 residues. CDR1 is LNHDA and CDR2 is SQIVND in the germline V gene (reference sequence). Losses at the gene ends were 3 bases for V and 8 bases for J; bases not matched to a gene: 9. The CDR3 coding sequence is TGTGCCAGTAGTATTAAAGGGACAGGGGTTGGCGGCTACACCTTC. It is translated as CASSIKGTGVGGYTF.

The J gene is TRBJ1-5, the V gene TRBV27, with D maybe TRBD1 (6 bases). The CDR3 is made up of 15 amino acids. The germline V gene encodes CDR1 MNHEY and CDR2 SMNVEV (reference sequence). With 2 bases removed from V and 2 bases from J, the gap between germline ends came to 10 bases. The CDR3 DNA follows: TGTGCCAGCAGTTTAGCAGGGGCCCGCAATCAGCCCCAGCATTTT. Amino acid sequence: CASSLAGARNQPQHF.

The rearrangement joins TRBV2 to TRBJ1-2, with D uncertain. Looked up from germline, CDR1 is SNHLY and CDR2 is FYNNEI. The germline V and J ends were trimmed by 3 bases and 3 bases, with 5 bases remaining between them. The CDR3 has 12 residues. In nucleotides, the CDR3 is TGTGCCAGCAGTGACCCCTACTATGGCTACACCTTC. This encodes CASSDPYYGYTF.

The chain carries TRBV7-9 and TRBJ2-1; perhaps TRBD1 as D (6 bases). V was clipped by 5 bases and J by 6 bases, with 23 bases between them. The CDR3 is 17 amino acids. Germline values: CDR1 SEHNR, CDR2 FQNEAQ (reference sequence). CDR3 protein: CASSLPARDIQSNEQFF. CDR3 nucleotide sequence: TGTGCCAGCAGCCTTCCCGCCCGGGACATCCAATCCAATGAGCAGTTCTTC.

This chain links TRBV5-1 with TRBJ1-6; a possible D gene is TRBD1 (5 bases). There are 14 residues in the CDR3. Germline CDR1 and CDR2: SGHRS and YFSETQ. V dropped 5 bases and J dropped 5 bases, with 11 bases sitting between them. The CDR3 spells CASRRQRDNSPLHF. The CDR3, as DNA: TGCGCCAGCAGAAGACAGCGCGATAATTCACCCCTCCACTTT.